The entry below describes one T cell receptor (beta chain). Original handling: How many nucleated cells were present was estimated from reference gene primer amplification. TCRdb's copy holds only in-frame clones and misses some; the assay was immunoSEQ multiplex PCR. V and J calls and clone size are copied from that table; D and trimming were computed from the DNA. The sample consists of about 190,000 clones, around 80% of them appearing once. The data are from a study of blood T cell repertoires in COVID-19. In the study overall: Whether acute or convalescent, the COVID-19 samples came from the United States, Italy and Spain. The cDNA or gDNA used as material had been derived from T cells, B-cell-depleted T cells, or PBMCs.

V was cut by 3 bases and J by 0 bases, with 5 bases left in between. The CDR3 loop spans 14 amino acids. Germline lookup yields CDR1 SGHAT and CDR2 FQNNGV. This TCR was recovered from a woman aged 50 to 60 with acute or convalescent COVID-19. Input material: peripheral blood. The chain uses TRBV11-2 and TRBJ1-4, with D uncertain. The CDR3 bases are TGTGCCAGCAGCTTCCCTACAACTAATGAAAAACTGTTTTTT. Residues: CASSFPTTNEKLFF.